The 13 T cell receptor beta chains given below trace back to one sample, sequenced in a study of breast tumors, draining lymph nodes, adjacent tissues. TCRdb fed the multiplex PCR reads into MiXCR, producing one record per CDR3 protein. This sample has 100,000 or so distinct CDR3 sequences, with 21% found just once. Breast cancer patients provided tissue from their axillary draining lymph nodes. The material sequenced was axillary lymph node tissue. These receptor sequences come from a female donor with breast cancer. Some clones in this sample may be carry-over from other donors' samples.

This clonotype was picked up many times. This chain connects TRBV29-1 to TRBJ2-7, with D tentatively TRBD1 (5 bases). The CDR3 has 12 amino acids. Per the germline V gene, CDR1 is SQVTM and CDR2 is ANQGSEA. Deletions cut 6 bases from V and 3 bases from J, with 12 bases between. CDR3 in amino acids: CSVVGHRYEQYF. In nucleotides, the CDR3 is TGCAGCGTGGTCGGACACCGCTACGAGCAGTACTTC.

This clonotype was recorded many times. This sequence joins TRBV19 and TRBJ1-2; no clear D gene. This CDR3 is 14 amino acids long. The V gene's germline CDR1 is LNHDA and CDR2 SQIVND (reference sequence). Between the trimmed V and J ends, which lost 7 bases and 4 bases, there was a span of 16 bases. CDR3 loop: CASTPRGARYGYTF. CDR3 nucleotide sequence: TGTGCCAGTACCCCTAGAGGCGCACGCTATGGCTACACCTTC.

This chain connects TRBV19 to TRBJ2-2; unclear D gene. Per the germline V gene, CDR1 is LNHDA and CDR2 is SQIVND (reference sequence). V lost 3 bases and J lost 5, with 7 bases in between. The CDR3 has 13 residues. Written as DNA, the CDR3 is TGTGCCAGTAGTATCTGGGGTACCGGGGAGCTGTTTTTT. Protein product: CASSIWGTGELFF. The full variable domain, rest sourced from reference TRBV19 and TRBJ2-2, is DGGITQSPKYLFRKEGQNVTLSCEQNLNHDAMYWYRQDPGQGLRLIYYSQIVNDFQKGDIAEGYSVSREKKESFPLTVTSAQKNPTAFYLCASSIWGTGELFFGEGSRLTVL.

This clonotype occurred many times. The rearrangement uses TRBV7-6 and TRBJ2-5, with a tentative D call TRBD2 (6 bases). Germline loops: CDR1 SGHVS, CDR2 FNYEAQ. The germline V and J ends were trimmed by 5 bases and 4 bases, with 11 bases remaining between them. The CDR3 length is 13 residues. CDR3 bases: TGTGCCAGCAGCCAAACCGGGGGAGAGACCCAGTACTTC. Translating gives CASSQTGGETQYF.

This clonotype was observed at least ten times. V usage is TRBV29-1 and J usage is TRBJ2-1; the match to TRBD1 covers 7 bases. The CDR3 consists of 13 residues. CDR1 and CDR2 from the germline V gene are SQVTM and ANQGSEA. Trimming took 4 bases from V and 7 from J; bases not matched to a gene: 7. Here the CDR3 reads CSVADREWNEQFF. Written as DNA, the CDR3 is TGCAGCGTTGCCGACAGGGAATGGAATGAGCAGTTCTTC.

This clonotype was observed a handful of times. The chain carries TRBV5-6 and TRBJ2-4; D assignment may be TRBD1 or TRBD2 (5 bases each). V lost 4 bases and J lost 1, with 12 bases in between. CDR3 length: 15 amino acids. CDR1 SGHDT and CDR2 YYEEEE come from the germline V gene. CDR3 sequence reads: CASSAGAVAKNIQYF. The DNA for the CDR3 is TGTGCCAGCAGCGCCGGGGCGGTGGCCAAAAACATTCAGTACTTC.

This clonotype turned up a few times. The J gene is TRBJ1-2, the V gene TRBV20-1; TRBD1 aligns across 7 bases. Germline CDR1 and CDR2: DFQATT and SNEGSKA (reference sequence). This CDR3 has 15 amino acids. J lost 8 bases, V lost 0 bases, and 12 bases had no gene match. CDR3 protein: CSARDPSGTVGGYTF. The CDR3 DNA sequence: TGCAGTGCTAGAGATCCCTCCGGGACAGTGGGGGGCTACACCTTC.

About this clonotype itself: A single base separates this from a much larger clone, so it may be a read error. The CDR3 end shows no conserved phenylalanine or tryptophan, and so a read error is likely. The chain is built from TRBV6-5 and TRBJ2-7; the D gene is possibly TRBD1 (5 bases). The CDR3 extends over 15 amino acids. Germline CDR1 reads MNHEY; CDR2 reads SVGAGI. Trimming removed 0 bases at V and 3 bases at J, with 12 bases between. The CDR3 nucleotides are TGTGCCAGCAGTTACTCGACAGTCACCAACTACGAGCAGTACTCC. This codes for CASSYSTVTNYEQYS.

The V and J genes are TRBV4-3 and TRBJ1-2, with unresolved D. Germline CDR1 and CDR2: LGHNA and YSLEER. V shed 0 bases and J shed 4 bases, with 9 bases lying between them. This CDR3 comprises 14 residues. The CDR3 reads CASSQDGGRYGYTF. The CDR3 DNA follows: TGCGCCAGCAGCCAAGATGGCGGCCGCTATGGCTACACCTTC.

This clonotype showed up many times. The gene calls are TRBV7-8 and TRBJ2-5; D is unresolved. V dropped 1 base and J dropped 7 bases, with 13 bases sitting between them. Germline V gene sequence: CDR1 SGHVS, CDR2 FQNEAQ. CDR3 length: 14 amino acids. The CDR3 loop reads CASSLVGRMGTQYF. The CDR3 DNA is TGTGCCAGCAGCTTAGTGGGCAGGATGGGGACCCAGTACTTC.

This clonotype has at least ten counts. The CDR3 nucleotides read TGCGCCAGCAGCTCCGGGGACAGGGGCGATCAGCCCCAGCATTTT. Translated, it gives CASSSGDRGDQPQHF. This sequence joins TRBV5-1 and TRBJ1-5, with 10 positions matching TRBD1. The V and J ends lost 3 bases and 5 bases, in that order; junction bases with no gene match: 5. CDR1 is SGHRS, CDR2 YFSETQ, per germline. CDR3 length: 15 residues.

This clonotype has a count of ten or more. The chain is built from TRBV6-5 and TRBJ1-2, with 7 bases matching TRBD1. Per germline, CDR1 MNHEY and CDR2 SVGAGI. The J segment lost 6 bases and the V segment lost 2 bases, leaving 9 bases of the junction unmatched. The CDR3 loop spans 15 amino acids. The CDR3 DNA sequence: TGTGCCAGCAGTTACGACAGGGCAGGTATTCATGGCTACACCTTC. This sequence encodes CASSYDRAGIHGYTF.

The chain joins TRBV10-3 to TRBJ1-5, with D unresolved. Germline assignment: CDR1 ENHRY and CDR2 SYGVKD. V lost 3 bases and J lost 7, with 13 bases in between. The CDR3 extends over 14 amino acids. CDR3 sequence reads: CAISDRPNEQPQHF. DNA for the CDR3: TGTGCCATCAGTGACAGACCGAACGAACAGCCCCAGCATTTT.